This T cell receptor beta chain was recorded in a study of regulatory T cells in long-lasting Graves disease. The authors built TCR beta libraries using iRepertoire HTBI primers and Arm-PCR of CDR3 regions. From the multiplex PCR reads, TCRdb called clonotypes with MiXCR, one entry per CDR3 protein. The sample yields hundreds of thousands of distinct CDR3 sequences, roughly 15% seen once. Time point specified: newly diagnosed GD, antithyroid drugs for less than 3 months. Generation of the TCR library employed RNA extracted from PBMCs. The CDR3 extends over 13 amino acids. Trimming shortened V by 4 bases and J by 3 bases, and 6 bases separated the two germline ends. CDR1 is WNHNN and CDR2 is SYGVQD in the germline V gene (reference sequence). The sample was also reused in another study, on T cells in Graves' hyperthyroidism and ophthalmopathy. This second study notes: The model foresaw ophthalmopathy a median about 6.1 months prior to onset.

This TCR came from a woman aged 25 to 45 with Graves disease. This specimen was peripheral blood mononuclear cells (PBMCs), taken at new diagnosis, from a patient treated with antithyroid drugs. This chain joins TRBV10-1 and TRBJ2-2; D unclear. CDR3: CASSGFDTGELFF. The DNA for the CDR3 is TGCGCCAGCAGTGGATTCGACACCGGGGAGCTGTTTTTT.